This TCR beta chain was sequenced for a study of T cell repertoires in cytomegalovirus infection. In the study overall: Public TCR beta signatures provided an indication of both CMV infection and a matching HLA type. Overall study findings and caveats: There were HLA-C-restricted CMV-specific TCR beta clonotypes dominating the ex vivo response. Accumulated public TCR beta family frequency recognized individuals carrying CMV together with the relevant HLA.

This CDR3 contains 16 residues. Trimming took 7 bases from V and 2 from J; bases not matched to a gene: 7. Germline loops: CDR1 LNHDA, CDR2 SQIVND (reference sequence). To note about this clonotype: The target antigen is unknown.

TCRdb re-called the reads with MiXCR, one entry per CDR3 protein. The sample has under 350,000 distinct CDR3 sequences, roughly 9.5% seen once; the top ten hold 3.5% to 4.5%. This rearrangement joins TRBV19 to TRBJ2-6, with 8 bases identical to TRBD1. Sequencing used PBMCs. This receptor was obtained from a human donor in good health (CMV status not recorded). Some clones in this sample may be carry-over from other donors' samples. DNA for the CDR3: TGTGCCAGTACCCGGGACAGGTCGGCTGGGGCCAACGTCCTGACTTTC. The encoded protein is CASTRDRSAGANVLTF.